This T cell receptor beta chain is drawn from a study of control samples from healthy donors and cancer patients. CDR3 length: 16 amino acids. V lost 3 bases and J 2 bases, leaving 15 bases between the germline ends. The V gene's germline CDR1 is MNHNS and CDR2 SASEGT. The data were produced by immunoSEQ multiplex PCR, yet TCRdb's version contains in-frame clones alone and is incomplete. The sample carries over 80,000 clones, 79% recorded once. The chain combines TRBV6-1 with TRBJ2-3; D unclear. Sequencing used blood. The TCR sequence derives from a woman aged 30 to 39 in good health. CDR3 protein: CASSEPTDDHTDTQYF. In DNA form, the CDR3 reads TGTGCCAGCAGTGAGCCTACCGACGACCACACAGATACGCAGTATTTT.